This is a list of T cell receptor beta chains from one sample in a study of blood T cell repertoires in COVID-19. Repertoires were generated with immunoSEQ multiplex PCR, while TCRdb's copy carries only in-frame clones and drops some. The sample includes about 270,000 clones, less than 90% of them seen just once. Material: PBMCs or T cells enriched from blood (not recorded which). These receptors all come from a woman in her forties or fifties who had recovered from COVID-19. The CDR3 runs from the conserved cysteine through the conserved F or W. D genes are given only for firm matches.

>-|TRBJ2-7|TRBV3-1/TRBV3-2
TGTGCCAGCAGCCAGGGCCGGGGGAGTCTTCTCGAGCAGTACTTC
CASSQGRGSLLEQYF
>TRBD1|TRBJ1-5|TRBV6-5
TGTGCCACTAGACAGGGAACGTCAAATCAGCCCCAGCATTTT
CATRQGTSNQPQHF
>TRBD1|TRBJ2-3|TRBV11-2
TGTGCCAGCAGCAAAGACAGGGGGCCGATCGATACGCAGTATTTT
CASSKDRGPIDTQYF
>-|TRBJ1-2|TRBV5-1
TGCGCCAGCAGCACCGTTTCGCCAGGGGTCTTTGGCTACACCTTC
CASSTVSPGVFGYTF
>-|TRBJ2-1|TRBV20-1
TGCAGTGCCAGTGAGTCGGGAGTCCAGAGGCAACGGCAGTTCTTC
CSASESGVQRQRQFF
>TRBD2|TRBJ2-7|TRBV27
TGTGCCAGCAGTTCCGCGATAAAAGTACTAGCGGAGTTTCCCTACGAGCAGTACTTC
CASSSAIKVLAEFPYEQYF
>TRBD2|TRBJ2-7|TRBV30
TGTGCCTGGAGTGTGGGGGAGGGACCCCATTACGAGCAGTACTTC
CAWSVGEGPHYEQYF
>-|TRBJ1-3|TRBV14
TGTGCCAGCAGCGCAAACATCGCGGGTAGCTCTGGAAACACCATATATTTT
CASSANIAGSSGNTIYF
>-|TRBJ2-7|TRBV11-2
TGTGCCAGCAGCTCCCGGGGGGCGTACGAGCAGTACTTC
CASSSRGAYEQYF
>TRBD2|TRBJ2-1|TRBV15
TGTGCCACCAGCAGAGCTTTGGCGGGGGGGACGAATGAGCAGTTCTTC
CATSRALAGGTNEQFF
>TRBD2|TRBJ2-7|TRBV19
TGTGCCAGTAGTACTCCGGGACTAGCGGGGACCTACGAGCAGTACTTC
CASSTPGLAGTYEQYF
>TRBD2|TRBJ2-2|TRBV7-9
TGTGCCAGCAGCTTACTAGCGGGAGCCACCGGGGAGCTGTTTTTT
CASSLLAGATGELFF
>TRBD2|TRBJ2-3|TRBV11-2
TGTGCCAGCCGTAGGGGTAGCGGGAGCACAGATACGCAGTATTTT
CASRRGSGSTDTQYF
>TRBD2|TRBJ2-7|TRBV28
TGTGCCAGCAGCTCTAGCGGGAGGGCCCCCTACGAGCAGTACTTC
CASSSSGRAPYEQYF
>TRBD2|TRBJ2-2|TRBV19
TGTGCCAGACTAGCGGGCACCGGGGAGCTGTTTTTT
CARLAGTGELFF
>-|TRBJ2-3|TRBV7-3
TGTGCCAGCAGCCCACAGGGGGGGAGCACAGATACGCAGTATTTT
CASSPQGGSTDTQYF
>TRBD2|TRBJ2-7|TRBV5-8
TGTGCCAGCAGCTTGAGCGGGAGGTACGAGCAGTACTTC
CASSLSGRYEQYF
>-|TRBJ1-3|TRBV3-1/TRBV3-2
TGTGCCAGCAGCCAAGGTGGCCAGGACTCTGGAAACACCATATATTTT
CASSQGGQDSGNTIYF
>-|TRBJ2-1|TRBV10-1
TGCGCCAGCAGTGAGTCTAACGGGAATCCTTCCTACAATGAGCAGTTCTTC
CASSESNGNPSYNEQFF
>-|TRBJ1-1|TRBV9
TGTGCCAGCAGCGGTCAACAGGGTCTTACCACTGAAGCTTTCTTT
CASSGQQGLTTEAFF